The T cell receptor (beta chain) under discussion was sequenced for a study of blood T cell repertoires in COVID-19. Across the whole study: Researchers got acute and convalescent COVID-19 samples from the United States, Italy and Spain. Sources were T cells, B-cell-depleted T cells, or PBMCs; the material itself was cDNA or gDNA.

This clone was recorded only once. Trimming cost V 5 bases and J 1 base; bases outside gene matches: 4. The germline V gene encodes CDR1 SGHTA and CDR2 FQGTGA. This CDR3 has 14 amino acids. In the authors' workflow: Amplification of reference gene primers provided the estimated nucleated cell counts. Measured with immunoSEQ multiplex PCR; TCRdb has only the in-frame clones, and not every one. The DNA gave D and trimming, while V, J and clone size come from that table. The repertoire holds approximately 250,000 clones, 83% seen once, with roughly 5.5% in the top ten. The specimen sequenced was peripheral blood. The source is a human donor in a cohort sampled during active COVID-19. V usage is TRBV7-3 and J usage is TRBJ1-1; 7 nucleotides agree with TRBD1. CDR3 sequence reads: CASSPWDRNTEAFF. CDR3 DNA sequence: TGTGCCAGCAGCCCGTGGGACAGGAACACTGAAGCTTTCTTT.